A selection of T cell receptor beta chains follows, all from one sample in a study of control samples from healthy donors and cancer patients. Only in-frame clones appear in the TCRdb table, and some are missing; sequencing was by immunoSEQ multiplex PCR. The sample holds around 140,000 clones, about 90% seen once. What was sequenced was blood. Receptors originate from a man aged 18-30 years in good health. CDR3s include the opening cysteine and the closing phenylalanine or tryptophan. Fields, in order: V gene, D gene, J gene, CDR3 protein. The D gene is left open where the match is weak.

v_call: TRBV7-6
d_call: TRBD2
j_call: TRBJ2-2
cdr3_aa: CASSHTSGGSNGELFF

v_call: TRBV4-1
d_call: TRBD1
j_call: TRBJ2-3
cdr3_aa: CASSLTGASIGDTQYF

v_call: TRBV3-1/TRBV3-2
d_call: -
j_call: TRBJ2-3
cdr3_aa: CASSQELAMVDTQYF

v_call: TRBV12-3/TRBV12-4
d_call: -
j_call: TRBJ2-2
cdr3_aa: CASSWLPGELFF

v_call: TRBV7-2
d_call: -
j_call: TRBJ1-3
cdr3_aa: CASSPRTGSNTIYF

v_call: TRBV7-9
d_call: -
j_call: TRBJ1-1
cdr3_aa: CASSLGGLTTEAFF

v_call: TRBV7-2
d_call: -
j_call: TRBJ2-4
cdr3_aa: CASSLGGGQNIQYF

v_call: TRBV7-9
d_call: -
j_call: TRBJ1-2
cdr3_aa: CASSLNGDNYGYTF

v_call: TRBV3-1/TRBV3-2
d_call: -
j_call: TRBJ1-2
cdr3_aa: CASSQGKGRFGGYTF

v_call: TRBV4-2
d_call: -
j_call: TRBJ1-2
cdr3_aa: CASSQVPLGGPNYGYTF

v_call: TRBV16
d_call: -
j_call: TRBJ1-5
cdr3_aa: CASSPRVSASNQPQHF

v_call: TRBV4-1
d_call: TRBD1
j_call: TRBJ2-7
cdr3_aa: CASSQTPGQGSYEQYF

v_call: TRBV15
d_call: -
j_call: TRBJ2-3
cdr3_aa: CATSRDREGGADTQYF

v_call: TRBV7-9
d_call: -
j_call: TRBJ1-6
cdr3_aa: CASSLDLGNSPLHF

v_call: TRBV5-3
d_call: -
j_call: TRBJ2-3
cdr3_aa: CARSYRMTGDGTDTQYF

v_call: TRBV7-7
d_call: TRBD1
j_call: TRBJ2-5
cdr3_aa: CASSLGQGALETQYF

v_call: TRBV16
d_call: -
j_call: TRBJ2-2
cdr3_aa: CASSQSPGTGELFF

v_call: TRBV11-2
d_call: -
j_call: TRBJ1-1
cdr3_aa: CASSLDLNTEAFF

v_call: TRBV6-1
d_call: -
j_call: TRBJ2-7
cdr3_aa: CASSEVRGSSYEQYF

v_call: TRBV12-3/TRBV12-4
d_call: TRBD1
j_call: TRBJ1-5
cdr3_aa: CASSYDREQPQHF

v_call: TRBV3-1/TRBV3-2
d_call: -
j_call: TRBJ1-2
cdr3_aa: CASSQDPQVPYGYTF

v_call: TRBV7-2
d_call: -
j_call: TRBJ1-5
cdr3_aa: CASSFPASNQPQHF

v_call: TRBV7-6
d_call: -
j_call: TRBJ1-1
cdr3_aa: CASSLRAGGGEDTEAFF

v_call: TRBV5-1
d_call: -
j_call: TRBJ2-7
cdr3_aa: CASSSRGGRSSYEQYF

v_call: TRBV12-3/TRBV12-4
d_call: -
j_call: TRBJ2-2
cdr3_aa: CASSLSVELFF

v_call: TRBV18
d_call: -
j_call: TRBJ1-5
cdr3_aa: CASSPATGLGQPQHF

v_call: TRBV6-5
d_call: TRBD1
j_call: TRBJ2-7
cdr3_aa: CASSRDRGRLEQYF

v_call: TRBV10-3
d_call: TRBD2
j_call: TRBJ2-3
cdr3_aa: CAISASGGATDTQYF

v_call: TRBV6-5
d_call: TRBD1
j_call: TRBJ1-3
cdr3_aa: CASSYKTGLRNTIYF

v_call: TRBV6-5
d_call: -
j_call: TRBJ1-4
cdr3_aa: CASRPIPAREKLFF

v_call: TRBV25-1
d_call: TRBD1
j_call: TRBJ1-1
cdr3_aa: CASSDWDSSNTEAFF

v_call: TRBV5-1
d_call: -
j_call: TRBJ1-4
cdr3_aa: CASSSGTTNEKLFF

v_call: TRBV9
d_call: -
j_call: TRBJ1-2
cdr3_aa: CASSVDGVNYGYTF

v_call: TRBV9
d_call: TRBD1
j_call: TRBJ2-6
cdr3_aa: CASSGLTGGGANVLTF

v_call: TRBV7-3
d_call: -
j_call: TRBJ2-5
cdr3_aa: CASSEQGQETQYF

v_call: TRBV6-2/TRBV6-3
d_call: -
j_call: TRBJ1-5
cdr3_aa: CASSYDRPHSNQPQHF

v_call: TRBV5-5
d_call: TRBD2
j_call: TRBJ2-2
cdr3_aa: CASRPLGLAGGRTGELFF

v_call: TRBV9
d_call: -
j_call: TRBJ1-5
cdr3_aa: CASSRDGYSNQPQHF

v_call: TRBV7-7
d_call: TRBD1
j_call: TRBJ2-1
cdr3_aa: CASSAGTVNEQFF

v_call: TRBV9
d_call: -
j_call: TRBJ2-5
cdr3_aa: CASSVEASPKGTQYF

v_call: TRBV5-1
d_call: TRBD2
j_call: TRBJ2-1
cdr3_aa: CASSLSGGPINEQFF

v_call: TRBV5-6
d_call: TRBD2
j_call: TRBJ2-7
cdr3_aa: CASSPGGYEQYF

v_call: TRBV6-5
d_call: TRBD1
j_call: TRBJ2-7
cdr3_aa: CASRTTGATYEQYF

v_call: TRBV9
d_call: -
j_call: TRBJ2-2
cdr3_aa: CASSPHPNTGELFF

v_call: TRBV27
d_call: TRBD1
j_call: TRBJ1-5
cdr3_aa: CASSFFPSRGLDQPQHF

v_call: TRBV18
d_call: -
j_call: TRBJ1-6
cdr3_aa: CASSPRNSPLHF

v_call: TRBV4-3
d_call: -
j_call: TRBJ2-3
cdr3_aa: CASSQDLAQTTDTQYF

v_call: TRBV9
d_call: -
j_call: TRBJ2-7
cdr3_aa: CASSPDSYEQYF

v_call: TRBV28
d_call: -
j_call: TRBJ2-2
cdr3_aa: CASSFFKVRNTGELFF

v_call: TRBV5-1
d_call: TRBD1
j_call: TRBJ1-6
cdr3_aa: CASSPGQDNSPLHF

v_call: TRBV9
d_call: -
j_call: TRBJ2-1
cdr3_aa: CASSVDGSYNEQFF

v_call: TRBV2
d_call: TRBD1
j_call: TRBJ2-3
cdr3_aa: CASTQTGYDTQYF